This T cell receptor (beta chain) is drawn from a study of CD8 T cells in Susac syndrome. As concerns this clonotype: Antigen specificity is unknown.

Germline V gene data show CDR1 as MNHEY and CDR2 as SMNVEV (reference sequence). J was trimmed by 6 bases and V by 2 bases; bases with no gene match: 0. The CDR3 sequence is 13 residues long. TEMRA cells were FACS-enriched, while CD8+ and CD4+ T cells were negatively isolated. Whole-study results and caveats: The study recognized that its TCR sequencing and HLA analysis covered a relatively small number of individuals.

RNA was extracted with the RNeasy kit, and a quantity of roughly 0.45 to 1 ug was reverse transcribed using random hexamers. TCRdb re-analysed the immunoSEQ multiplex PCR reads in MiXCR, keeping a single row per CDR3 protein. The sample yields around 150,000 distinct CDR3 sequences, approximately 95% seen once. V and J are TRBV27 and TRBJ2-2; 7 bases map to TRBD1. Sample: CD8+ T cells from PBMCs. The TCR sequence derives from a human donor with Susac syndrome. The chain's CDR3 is CASSLRGPGELFF. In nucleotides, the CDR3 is TGTGCCAGCAGTTTAAGGGGGCCCGGGGAGCTGTTTTTT.